This entry is about one T cell receptor (beta chain). This CDR3 comprises 16 residues. Germline CDR1 MNHEY, CDR2 SVGEGT. The V gene end was trimmed by 3 bases and the J gene end by 0 bases; junction bases not matched to a gene: 5. The sample belongs to a study of blood T cells in healthy people across ages. Overall study: T cells yielded about one barcoded beta molecule per two cells through template switching.

For the second PCR, which ran for about 7 to 11 cycles, a sample-barcoded 5' primer and a J-beta primer mix were used. Using its own MiXCR run on the 5' RACE reads, TCRdb lists one record per CDR3 protein. The data hold 1.5 million to 2 million distinct CDR3 sequences, with more than 35% observed a single time. The sample taken for sequencing was blood. The TCR originated in a human donor in good health. The chain is built from TRBV6-2 or TRBV6-3 and TRBJ2-4, with 7 bases matching TRBD1. The CDR3 protein is CASSYDRVLAKNIQYF. In DNA, the CDR3 is TGTGCCAGCAGTTATGACAGGGTACTAGCCAAAAACATTCAGTACTTC.